The 31 T cell receptor beta chains below come from one sample, sequenced in a study of a mutant IDH1 vaccine in newly diagnosed glioma. Only in-frame clones appear in the TCRdb table, and some are missing; sequencing was by immunoSEQ multiplex PCR. The data show 75,000 to 100,000 clones, roughly 90% seen once. Regarding time point: baseline, week 1 (first vaccination visit). Treatment indicated: pre-vaccination baseline after standard-of-care therapy. Source: PBMCs, taken from a glioma patient treated with radiotherapy, temozolomide or both. These receptors were obtained from a woman in her forties or fifties with glioma.

V and J are TRBV28 and TRBJ1-1; D possibly corresponds to TRBD1 (5 bases). Trimming stripped 7 bases from V and 3 bases from J, with 15 bases between. The length of the CDR3 is 14 residues. CDR1 MDHEN and CDR2 SYDVKM come from the germline V gene. CDR3: CASTRGGEDTEAFF. The DNA of the CDR3 is TGTGCCAGCACTCGTGGAGGGGAGGACACTGAAGCTTTCTTT.

The chain recombines TRBV29-1 with TRBJ2-3; D unclear. The germline CDR1 and CDR2 sequences are SQVTM and ANQGSEA. V was trimmed by 3 bases and J by 3 bases, leaving 16 bases between them. This CDR3 contains 15 residues. In DNA, the CDR3 is TGCAGCGTTGATCGTATTACGGGTATTACAGATACGCAGTATTTT. This sequence encodes CSVDRITGITDTQYF.

This clone was detected only a few times. J is TRBJ2-7 and V is TRBV2; D call uncertain. The CDR3 is made up of 13 amino acids. The V end was cut by 4 bases, the J end by 6 bases, with 13 bases between. Looked up from germline, CDR1 is SNHLY and CDR2 is FYNNEI. The DNA for the CDR3 is TGTGCCAGCAGTGTTGCGCTAGTGTTCGAGCAGTACTTC. It codes for CASSVALVFEQYF.

This clone was seen only once. V usage is TRBV25-1 and J usage is TRBJ1-1; the D is unclear. Deletions cut 0 bases from V and 10 bases from J, with 15 bases between. Germline-derived CDR1 and CDR2 are MGHDK and SYGVNS. The CDR3 has 14 amino acids. In DNA form, the CDR3 reads TGTGCCAGCAGTGAATATATTGAGGGCTCGGGAGCTTTCTTT. Its translation is CASSEYIEGSGAFF. Filled out from reference TRBV25-1 and TRBJ1-1, the complete variable domain reads EADIYQTPRYLVIGTGKKITLECSQTMGHDKMYWYQQDPGMELHLIHYSYGVNSTEKGDLSSESTVSRIRTEHFPLTLESARPSHTSQYLCASSEYIEGSGAFFGQGTRLTVV.

The rearrangement links TRBV2 to TRBJ1-5; D possibly corresponds to TRBD1 (6 bases). The germline CDR1 and CDR2 sequences are SNHLY and FYNNEI. Trimming removed 6 bases from V and 0 bases from J, with 15 bases in between. This CDR3 is 16 amino acids long. This chain's CDR3 is CASRDLGTTSNQPQHF. As DNA, the CDR3 is TGTGCCAGCAGGGATTTGGGGACAACTAGCAATCAGCCCCAGCATTTT.

V is TRBV27 and J is TRBJ2-2; D might be TRBD2 (5 bases). The CDR3 is 13 amino acids. Trimming left V 10 bases short and J 3 bases short, with 12 bases between. The V gene's germline CDR1 is MNHEY and CDR2 SMNVEV (reference sequence). CDR3 amino acids: CATRPADTGELFF. In DNA form, the CDR3 reads TGTGCCACAAGACCAGCGGACACCGGGGAGCTGTTTTTT.

The J gene is TRBJ2-5, the V gene TRBV6-5; 9 bases match TRBD2. Per the germline V gene, CDR1 is MNHEY and CDR2 is SVGAGI. V gave up 6 bases and J gave up 2 bases; unmatched junction bases: 4. This CDR3 contains 14 residues. CDR3 region: CASRRGGQQETQYF. CDR3 bases: TGTGCCAGCAGGCGGGGGGGGCAACAAGAGACCCAGTACTTC.

This clone was found once. This chain links TRBV28 with TRBJ1-4; the D gene is possibly TRBD1 (6 bases). Germline V gene sequence: CDR1 MDHEN, CDR2 SYDVKM. The CDR3 totals 14 residues. Trimming cost V 7 bases and J 3 bases, with 12 bases left between them. The CDR3 loop reads CASTTQGANEKLFF. CDR3 sequence (DNA): TGTGCCAGCACTACACAGGGAGCTAATGAAAAACTGTTTTTT.

The J gene is TRBJ1-2, the V gene TRBV29-1, with a tentative D call TRBD1 (5 bases). CDR3 length: 13 residues. Germline CDR1 and CDR2: SQVTM and ANQGSEA. V was clipped by 0 bases and J by 4 bases, with 9 bases between them. CDR3 loop: CSVEDVGGYGYTF. For the CDR3, the DNA is TGCAGCGTTGAAGATGTGGGGGGCTATGGCTACACCTTC.

The chain recombines TRBV10-3 with TRBJ1-2; D is unclear. The V end was cut by 8 bases, the J end by 1 base, with 5 bases between. Germline V gene lookup returns CDR1 ENHRY and CDR2 SYGVKD. This CDR3 is built from 11 residues. The chain's CDR3 is CAIGDNYGYTF. The CDR3 DNA reads as TGTGCCATCGGAGATAACTATGGCTACACCTTC.

For the CDR3, the DNA is TGTGCCACCAGCAGAGATGAGGGTGGCGAGCAGTACTTC. Translated: CATSRDEGGEQYF. The chain is built from TRBV15 and TRBJ2-7; a possible D gene is TRBD2 (5 bases). This CDR3 region has 13 residues. V was trimmed by 0 bases and J by 6 bases, leaving 9 bases between them. Germline CDR1 reads LNHNV; CDR2 reads YYDKDF (reference sequence).

This chain uses TRBV15 with TRBJ1-2; D is possibly TRBD1 (5 bases). The CDR3 runs to 14 residues. The germline V gene has CDR1 LNHNV and CDR2 YYDKDF (reference sequence). Between the trimmed V and J ends, which lost 1 base and 5 bases, there was a span of 11 bases. CDR3 sequence: CATSRGEQVYGYTF. The CDR3 coding sequence is TGTGCCACCAGCAGAGGAGAACAGGTATATGGCTACACCTTC.

This rearrangement joins TRBV19 to TRBJ2-1; no firm D call. Trimming left V 3 bases short and J 3 bases short, with 6 bases between. This CDR3 is 13 amino acids long. Germline loops: CDR1 LNHDA, CDR2 SQIVND (reference sequence). The CDR3 sequence is CASSIGGYNEQFF. In DNA, the CDR3 is TGTGCCAGTAGTATTGGTGGCTACAATGAGCAGTTCTTC.

This clone was seen only once. This chain connects TRBV7-2 to TRBJ2-5; D call uncertain. This CDR3 contains 15 residues. Germline CDR1 is SGHTA and CDR2 is FQGNSA. Trimming shortened V by 4 bases and J by 5 bases, and 17 bases separated the two germline ends. CDR3 amino acids: CASSSTIYLRETQYF. CDR3 nucleotide sequence: TGTGCCAGCAGCTCTACCATTTATTTACGGGAGACCCAGTACTTC.

This chain links TRBV5-1 with TRBJ2-5; TRBD1 is a possible D gene (6 bases). The CDR3 totals 15 residues. Per germline, CDR1 SGHRS and CDR2 YFSETQ. V was pared by 6 bases and J by 3 bases, with 18 bases between. As DNA, the CDR3 is TGCGCCAGCAACCCTCAGGGGACGGGGAAAGAGACCCAGTACTTC. Its translation is CASNPQGTGKETQYF.

This clone was seen just once. The V and J genes are TRBV28 and TRBJ1-5; 8 positions agree with TRBD1. Looked up from germline, CDR1 is MDHEN and CDR2 is SYDVKM. This CDR3 contains 15 residues. Germline trimming cut 6 bases from V and 7 bases from J; bases unmatched to any gene: 11. This chain's CDR3 is CASSRLQGAGQPQHF. The CDR3 DNA sequence: TGTGCCAGCAGCCGCCTCCAGGGGGCGGGACAGCCCCAGCATTTT.

The table lists this clone with a count of one. The chain carries TRBV28 and TRBJ2-5; 9 bases align to TRBD2. CDR1 and CDR2 from the germline V gene are MDHEN and SYDVKM. J was trimmed by 5 bases and V by 5 bases; bases with no gene match: 0. The CDR3 is 12 amino acids. DNA for the CDR3: TGTGCCAGCAGTGGGACTAGCGAGACCCAGTACTTC. Protein: CASSGTSETQYF.

The sample holds one count of this clone. V gene TRBV10-3 combines with J gene TRBJ2-1, with 11 nucleotides matching TRBD2. CDR3 length: 16 residues. CDR1 is ENHRY, CDR2 SYGVKD, per germline. The CDR3 nucleotides read TGTGCTTCCCGGGTAGCGGGAGGGCCGCATGGGAATGAGCAGTTCTTC. It yields the protein CASRVAGGPHGNEQFF.

V gene TRBV5-6 combines with J gene TRBJ2-7; no firm D call. The CDR3 length is 14 residues. The V gene's germline CDR1 is SGHDT and CDR2 YYEEEE. V was clipped by 2 bases and J by 5 bases, with 14 bases between them. CDR3 in DNA: TGTGCCAGCAGCTTTATCCAGGCAAACCACGAGCAGTACTTC. Its protein product is CASSFIQANHEQYF.

The J gene is TRBJ1-1, the V gene TRBV28, with D unclear. This CDR3 is built from 15 residues. Trimming pared 6 bases from V and 3 bases from J, leaving 17 bases between. Germline-derived CDR1 and CDR2 are MDHEN and SYDVKM. CDR3 amino acids: CASRAYGVVDTEAFF. CDR3 nucleotide sequence: TGTGCCAGCAGAGCTTATGGGGTCGTTGACACTGAAGCTTTCTTT.

The chain is built from TRBV10-3 and TRBJ2-3, with 7 bases matching TRBD2. V shed 4 bases, J shed 0 bases, and the junction held 10 bases outside the gene matches. CDR1 is ENHRY, CDR2 SYGVKD, per germline. The CDR3 runs 17 residues. CDR3 in amino acids: CAISVGNGGRSTDTQYF. CDR3 DNA sequence: TGTGCCATCAGTGTGGGGAACGGGGGGAGAAGCACAGATACGCAGTATTTT.

This clone appeared once. This chain uses TRBV6-6 with TRBJ2-2; D gene uncertain. CDR1 and CDR2 (germline): MNHNY, SVGAGI (reference sequence). The CDR3 extends over 14 amino acids. V was pared by 7 bases and J by 5 bases, with 14 bases between. The CDR3 reads CASTDPGGTGELFF. DNA for the CDR3: TGTGCCAGCACCGACCCGGGTGGGACCGGGGAGCTGTTTTTT.

The chain joins TRBV5-6 to TRBJ1-2; D ambiguous. The CDR3 has 14 amino acids. CDR1 is SGHDT and CDR2 is YYEEEE in the germline V gene. V was cut by 7 bases and J by 3 bases, with 16 bases left in between. The CDR3 DNA follows: TGTGCCAGCCGCCGGAGGGTCTTTGACTATGGCTACACCTTC. Protein sequence: CASRRRVFDYGYTF.

The V and J genes are TRBV6-6 and TRBJ2-7; TRBD2 aligns across 12 bases. Germline values: CDR1 MNHNY, CDR2 SVGAGI (reference sequence). The CDR3 loop spans 15 amino acids. Trimming cost V 7 bases and J 5 bases; bases outside gene matches: 9. CDR3 nucleotide sequence: TGTGCCAGCACCTCACGGACTAGCGGGATCAACGAGCAGTACTTC. Protein: CASTSRTSGINEQYF.

The chain has TRBV6-6 and TRBJ2-7; the match to TRBD2 covers 10 bases. V shed 0 bases and J 3 bases; nucleotides not matched to a gene: 2. Germline CDR1 is MNHNY and CDR2 is SVGAGI (reference sequence). This CDR3 contains 15 residues. The CDR3 reads CASSYSRTSGYEQYF. Written as DNA, the CDR3 is TGTGCCAGCAGTTACTCGCGGACTAGCGGCTACGAGCAGTACTTC.

This chain uses TRBV6-1 with TRBJ1-2; 12 bases are a match to TRBD1. The J segment lost 2 bases and the V segment lost 9 bases, leaving 7 bases of the junction unmatched. The CDR3 sequence is 15 residues long. In germline, CDR1 is MNHNS, CDR2 SASEGT. For the CDR3, the DNA is TGTGCCAGTTTTTTCGGGACAGGGGGCAACTATGGCTACACCTTC. Protein sequence: CASFFGTGGNYGYTF.

V is TRBV6-5 and J is TRBJ2-7; either TRBD1 or TRBD2 may fit D (5 bases each). V shed 5 bases and J shed 0 bases, with 11 bases lying between them. The CDR3 is 14 amino acids. Germline V lookup: CDR1 MNHEY, CDR2 SVGAGI. CDR3 sequence (DNA): TGTGCCAGCAGTCCCGTCGGGGCCTCCTACGAGCAGTACTTC. Its protein product is CASSPVGASYEQYF.

In its sample, this clone was seen a few times. J is TRBJ2-3 and V is TRBV5-1; D may be TRBD1 or TRBD2 (5 bases each). The CDR3 totals 18 residues. Deletions cut 0 bases from V and 0 bases from J, with 17 bases between. The germline gives CDR1 SGHRS, CDR2 YFSETQ. CDR3 in DNA: TGCGCCAGCAGCTTGGCGGCAGTCGGGACGACTAGCACAGATACGCAGTATTTT. It codes for CASSLAAVGTTSTDTQYF.

This chain links TRBV7-9 with TRBJ2-5, with TRBD2 matching over 7 bases. Germline CDR1 reads SEHNR; CDR2 reads FQNEAQ (reference sequence). J gave up 5 bases and V 5 bases, and 8 bases lay outside the gene matches. The CDR3 runs 14 residues. In DNA form, the CDR3 reads TGTGCCAGCAGCATTCCGGGGGGAGGGGAGACCCAGTACTTC. Translated: CASSIPGGGETQYF. Combining the CDR3 with reference TRBV7-9 and TRBJ2-5 gives the whole variable domain DTGVSQNPRHKITKRGQNVTFRCDPISEHNRLYWYRQTLGQGPEFLTYFQNEAQLEKSRLLSDRFSAERPKGSFSTLEIQRTEQGDSAMYLCASSIPGGGETQYFGPGTRLLVL.

The chain has TRBV28 and TRBJ2-7, with D unresolved. CDR3 length: 14 amino acids. Per germline, CDR1 MDHEN and CDR2 SYDVKM. V gave up 5 bases and J gave up 6 bases, with 17 bases separating them. The CDR3 loop reads CASSPRTFLGEQYF. In nucleotides, the CDR3 is TGTGCCAGCAGTCCAAGGACCTTCCTCGGCGAGCAGTACTTC.

The chain uses TRBV28 and TRBJ2-7; the D gene is possibly TRBD2 (6 bases). The CDR3 totals 16 residues. Germline V gives CDR1 MDHEN, CDR2 SYDVKM. Trimming took 7 bases from V and 0 from J, leaving 19 bases between them. CDR3 DNA sequence: TGTGCCAGCAAAAGAATATCGGGGACTCTCTCCTACGAGCAGTACTTC. Translation gives CASKRISGTLSYEQYF.